This T cell receptor beta chain originates from a study of blood T cell repertoires in COVID-19. Sequencing used immunoSEQ multiplex PCR; TCRdb keeps in-frame clones, though not all of them. The profile shows about 150,000 clones, about 74% of them singletons. CDR1 SGHRS and CDR2 YFSETQ come from the germline V gene. V was cut by 6 bases and J by 4 bases, with 19 bases left in between. The CDR3 length is 15 residues. This clone was recorded once. The genes are TRBV5-1 and TRBJ1-2; TRBD1 is a possible D gene (5 bases). This sequence originates from a man aged 45-60 years with acute or convalescent COVID-19. The sample consisted of peripheral blood. The CDR3 loop reads CASTLSAGQGYGYTF. The CDR3 DNA reads TGCGCCAGCACCCTTTCAGCGGGGCAGGGCTATGGCTACACCTTC.